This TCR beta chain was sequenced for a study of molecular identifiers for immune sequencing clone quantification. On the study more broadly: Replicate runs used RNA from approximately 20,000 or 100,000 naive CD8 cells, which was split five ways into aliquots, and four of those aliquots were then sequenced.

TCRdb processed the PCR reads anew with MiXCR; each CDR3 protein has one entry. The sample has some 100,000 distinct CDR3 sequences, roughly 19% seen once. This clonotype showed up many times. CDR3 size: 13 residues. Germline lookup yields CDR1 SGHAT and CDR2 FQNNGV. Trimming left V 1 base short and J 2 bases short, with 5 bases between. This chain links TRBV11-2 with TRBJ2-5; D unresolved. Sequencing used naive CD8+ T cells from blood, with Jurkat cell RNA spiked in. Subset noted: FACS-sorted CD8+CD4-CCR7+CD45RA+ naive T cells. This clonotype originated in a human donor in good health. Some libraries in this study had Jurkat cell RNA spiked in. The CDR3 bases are TGTGCCAGCAGCTTAGGTGCGCAAGAGACCCAGTACTTC. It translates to CASSLGAQETQYF.